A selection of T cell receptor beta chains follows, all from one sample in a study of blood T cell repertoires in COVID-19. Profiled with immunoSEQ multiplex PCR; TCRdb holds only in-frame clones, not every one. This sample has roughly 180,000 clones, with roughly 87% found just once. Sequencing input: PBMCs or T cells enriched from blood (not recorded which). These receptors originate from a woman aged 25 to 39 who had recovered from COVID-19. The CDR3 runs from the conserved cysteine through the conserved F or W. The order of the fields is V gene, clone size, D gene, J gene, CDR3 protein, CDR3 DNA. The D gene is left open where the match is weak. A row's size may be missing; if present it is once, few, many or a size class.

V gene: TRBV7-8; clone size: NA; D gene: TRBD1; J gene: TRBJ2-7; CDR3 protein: CASSKLTGGSYEQYF; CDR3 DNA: TGTGCCAGCAGCAAGCTCACAGGGGGGTCCTACGAGCAGTACTTC
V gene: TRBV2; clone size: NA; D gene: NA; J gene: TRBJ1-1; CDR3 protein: CASMGFQEAFF; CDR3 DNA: TGTGCCAGCATGGGCTTTCAAGAAGCTTTCTTT
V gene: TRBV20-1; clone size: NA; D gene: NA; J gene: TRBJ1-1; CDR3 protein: CSASQGLEAFF; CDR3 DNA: TGCAGTGCTAGTCAGGGGCTTGAAGCTTTCTTT
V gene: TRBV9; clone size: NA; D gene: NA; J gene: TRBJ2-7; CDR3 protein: CARGGDYEQYF; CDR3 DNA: TGTGCCAGAGGAGGGGATTACGAGCAGTACTTC
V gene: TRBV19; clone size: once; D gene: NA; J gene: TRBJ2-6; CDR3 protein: CASSIGVGGANVPTF; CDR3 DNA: TGTGCCAGTAGTATAGGGGTTGGCGGGGCCAACGTCCCGACTTTC
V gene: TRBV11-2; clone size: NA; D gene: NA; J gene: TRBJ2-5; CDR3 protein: CASSLVGELGETQYF; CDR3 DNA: TGTGCCAGCAGCTTAGTCGGGGAATTGGGAGAGACCCAGTACTTC
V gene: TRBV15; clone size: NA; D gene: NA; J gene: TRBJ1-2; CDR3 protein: CATSREEGWGYTF; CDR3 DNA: TGTGCCACCAGCAGAGAGGAGGGCTGGGGCTACACCTTC
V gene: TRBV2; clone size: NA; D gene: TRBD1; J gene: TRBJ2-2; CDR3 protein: CASSPTGGGTGELFF; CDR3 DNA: TGTGCCAGCAGTCCAACAGGGGGCGGCACCGGGGAGCTGTTTTTT
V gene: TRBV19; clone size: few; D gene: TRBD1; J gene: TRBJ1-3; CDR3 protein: CASSVDWGQPHSGNTIYF; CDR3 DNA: TGTGCCAGTAGTGTTGATTGGGGACAGCCACACTCTGGAAACACCATATATTTT
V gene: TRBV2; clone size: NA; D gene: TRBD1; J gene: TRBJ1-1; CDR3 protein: CASSGPGTGGVETEAFF; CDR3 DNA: TGTGCCAGCAGTGGACCCGGGACAGGGGGTGTGGAGACTGAAGCTTTCTTT
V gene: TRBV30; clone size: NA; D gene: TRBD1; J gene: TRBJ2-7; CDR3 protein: CAWSRDRTYEQYF; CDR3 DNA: TGTGCCTGGAGCCGGGACAGGACCTACGAGCAGTACTTC
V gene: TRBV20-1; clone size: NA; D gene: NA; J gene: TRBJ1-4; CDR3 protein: CSASRSRGQKEKLFF; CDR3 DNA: TGCAGTGCTAGTCGGTCCCGGGGACAAAAAGAAAAACTGTTTTTT
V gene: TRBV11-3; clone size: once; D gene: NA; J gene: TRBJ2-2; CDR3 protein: CASSLQGTGELFF; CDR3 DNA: TGTGCCAGCAGCCTTCAGGGGACCGGGGAGCTGTTTTTT
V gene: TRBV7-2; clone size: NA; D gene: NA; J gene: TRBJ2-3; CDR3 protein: CASSLESVAVDTQYF; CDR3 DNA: TGTGCCAGCAGCTTAGAATCGGTAGCGGTGGATACGCAGTATTTT
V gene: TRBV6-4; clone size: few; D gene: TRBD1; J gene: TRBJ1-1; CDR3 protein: CASSQAGGTEAFF; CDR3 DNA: TGTGCCAGCAGCCAGGCAGGGGGCACTGAAGCTTTCTTT
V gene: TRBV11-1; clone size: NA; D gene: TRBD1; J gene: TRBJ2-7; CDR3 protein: CASSPTGGPYEQYF; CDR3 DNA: TGTGCCAGCAGCCCTACAGGGGGCCCCTACGAGCAGTACTTC
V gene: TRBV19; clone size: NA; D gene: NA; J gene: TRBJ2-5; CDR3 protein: CASIRAHRTSQETQYF; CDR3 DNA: TGTGCCAGTATCCGGGCCCACAGGACAAGCCAAGAGACCCAGTACTTC
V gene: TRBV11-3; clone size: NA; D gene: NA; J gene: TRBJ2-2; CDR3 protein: CASSRTEDTGELFF; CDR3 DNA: TGTGCCAGCAGCCGGACTGAGGACACCGGGGAGCTGTTTTTT
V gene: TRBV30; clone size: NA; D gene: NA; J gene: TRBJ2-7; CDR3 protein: CAWSQQGYEQYF; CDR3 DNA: TGTGCCTGGAGTCAACAGGGCTACGAGCAGTACTTC
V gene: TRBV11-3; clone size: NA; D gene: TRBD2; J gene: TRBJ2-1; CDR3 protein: CASSLELAGDEEQFF; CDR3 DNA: TGTGCCAGCAGCTTAGAACTAGCGGGAGATGAAGAGCAGTTCTTC
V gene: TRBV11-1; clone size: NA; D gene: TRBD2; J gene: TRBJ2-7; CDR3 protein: CASTPLGSGGGEQYF; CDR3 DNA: TGTGCCAGCACCCCCCTGGGTAGCGGGGGCGGCGAGCAGTACTTC
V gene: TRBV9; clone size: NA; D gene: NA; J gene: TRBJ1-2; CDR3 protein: CASSVASGQAGVVNYGYTF; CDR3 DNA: TGTGCCAGCAGCGTAGCCTCCGGCCAGGCCGGGGTCGTTAACTATGGCTACACCTTC
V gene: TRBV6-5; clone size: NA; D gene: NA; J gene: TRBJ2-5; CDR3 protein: CASSIKETQYF; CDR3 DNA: TGTGCCAGCAGTATTAAAGAGACCCAGTACTTC
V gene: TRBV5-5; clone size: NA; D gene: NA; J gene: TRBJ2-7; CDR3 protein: CASRIEEELGHEQYF; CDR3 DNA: TGTGCCAGCAGGATCGAGGAGGAGCTAGGCCACGAGCAGTACTTC
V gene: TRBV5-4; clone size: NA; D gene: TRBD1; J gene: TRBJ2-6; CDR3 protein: CASSLGQGDAGANVLTF; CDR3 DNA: TGTGCCAGCAGCCTAGGACAGGGTGATGCTGGGGCCAACGTCCTGACTTTC
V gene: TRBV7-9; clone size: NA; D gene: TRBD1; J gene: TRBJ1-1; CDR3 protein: CASSPRDRGADTEAFF; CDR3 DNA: TGTGCCAGCAGCCCCCGTGACAGGGGGGCGGACACTGAAGCTTTCTTT
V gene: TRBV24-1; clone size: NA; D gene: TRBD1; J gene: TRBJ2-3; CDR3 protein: CATHSDVNVVGVDRGRTDTQYF; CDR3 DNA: TGTGCCACCCACTCGGATGTTAACGTAGTCGGCGTGGACAGGGGGCGCACAGATACGCAGTATTTT
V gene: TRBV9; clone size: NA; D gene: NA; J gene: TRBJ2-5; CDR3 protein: CASSVGAQQETQYF; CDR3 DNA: TGTGCCAGCAGCGTAGGGGCACAACAAGAGACCCAGTACTTC
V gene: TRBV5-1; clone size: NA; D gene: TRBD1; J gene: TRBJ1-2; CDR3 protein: CASSFGTGVNGYTF; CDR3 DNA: TGCGCCAGCAGCTTCGGGACAGGGGTCAATGGCTACACCTTC
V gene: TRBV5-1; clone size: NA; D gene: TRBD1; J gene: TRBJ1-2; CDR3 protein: CASSLGQGAPYGYTF; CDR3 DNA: TGCGCCAGCAGCTTGGGACAGGGGGCGCCCTATGGCTACACCTTC
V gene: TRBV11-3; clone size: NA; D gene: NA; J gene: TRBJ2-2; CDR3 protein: CASTNVVAATGELFF; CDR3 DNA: TGTGCCAGCACCAACGTTGTAGCGGCGACCGGGGAGCTGTTTTTT
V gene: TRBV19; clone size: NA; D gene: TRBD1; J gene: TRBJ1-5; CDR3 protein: CASSNVQGANQPQHF; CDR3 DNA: TGTGCCAGTAGTAATGTACAGGGGGCCAATCAGCCCCAGCATTTT
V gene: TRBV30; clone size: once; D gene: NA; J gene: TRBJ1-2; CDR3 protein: CAWRMRAENYGYTF; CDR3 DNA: TGTGCCTGGAGGATGCGGGCGGAGAACTATGGCTACACCTTC
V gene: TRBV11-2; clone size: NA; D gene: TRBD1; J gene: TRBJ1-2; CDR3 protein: CASSSSGTESYGYTF; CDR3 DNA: TGTGCCAGCAGCTCTTCCGGGACAGAATCCTATGGCTACACCTTC
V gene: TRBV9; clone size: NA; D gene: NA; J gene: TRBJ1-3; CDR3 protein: CASGRELSGNTIYF; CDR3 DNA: TGTGCCAGCGGGAGGGAACTCTCTGGAAACACCATATATTTT
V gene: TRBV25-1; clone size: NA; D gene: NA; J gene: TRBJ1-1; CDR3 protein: CASSESSASEAFF; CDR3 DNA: TGTGCCAGCAGTGAATCGAGTGCATCTGAAGCTTTCTTT
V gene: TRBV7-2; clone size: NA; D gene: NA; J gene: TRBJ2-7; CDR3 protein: CASSSGAGFEQYF; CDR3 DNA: TGTGCCAGCAGCTCCGGGGCGGGGTTCGAGCAGTACTTC
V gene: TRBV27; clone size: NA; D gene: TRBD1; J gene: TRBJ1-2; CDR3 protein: CASSQGGTGGVYGYTF; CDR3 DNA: TGTGCCAGCAGCCAGGGTGGGACAGGGGGAGTCTATGGCTACACCTTC
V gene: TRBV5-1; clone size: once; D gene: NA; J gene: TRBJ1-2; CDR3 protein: CASSLSGGGYGYTF; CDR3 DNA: TGCGCCAGCAGCTTGTCTGGGGGCGGCTATGGCTACACCTTC
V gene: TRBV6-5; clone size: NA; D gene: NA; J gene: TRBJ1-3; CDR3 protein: CASSYSGGSWGNTIYF; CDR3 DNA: TGTGCCAGCAGTTACTCAGGGGGTAGTTGGGGAAACACCATATATTTT
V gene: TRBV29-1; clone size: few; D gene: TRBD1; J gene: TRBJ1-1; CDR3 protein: CSAGQAEAFF; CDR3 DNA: TGCAGCGCGGGACAGGCTGAAGCTTTCTTT